The 22 T cell receptor beta chains in this list originate from one sample, sequenced in a study of tumor and adjacent non-tumor tissue in lung cancer. TCRbeta libraries were built with three rounds of nested PCR, modified from ARM-PCR. TCRdb analysed the multiplex PCR reads with MiXCR anew, one entry per CDR3 protein. Of roughly 75,000 distinct CDR3 sequences in the sample, under 80% are singletons; the top ten hold about 12%. No cell sorting was done before RNA was extracted from the tissue. The sequenced material came from lung tumor tissue. The receptors shown here come from a woman between 50 and 59 years old with non-small cell lung cancer.

J is TRBJ2-2 and V is TRBV4-1, with D maybe TRBD2 (5 bases). Trimming took off 10 bases at V and 3 bases at J, with 12 bases between the two ends. Germline V lookup: CDR1 MGHRA, CDR2 YSYEKL. The CDR3 spans 13 residues. The CDR3 DNA sequence: TGCGCCACCACGTGGGAGTACACCGGGGAGCTGTTTTTT. Amino acids: CATTWEYTGELFF.

This chain joins TRBV11-2 and TRBJ1-1; D is undetermined. V lost 9 bases and J 0 bases, leaving 14 bases between the germline ends. CDR3 length equals 14 residues. Per germline, CDR1 SGHAT and CDR2 FQNNGV. The CDR3, as DNA: TGTGCCAGTAGTTTGATAGGGCTGAACACTGAAGCTTTCTTT. Amino acids: CASSLIGLNTEAFF.

The chain links TRBV6-1 to TRBJ2-7, with a possible D match to TRBD2 (7 bases). V was cut by 5 bases and J by 1 base, with 18 bases left in between. Germline V gene sequence: CDR1 MNHNS, CDR2 SASEGT. The CDR3 loop spans 16 amino acids. The CDR3 loop reads CASSIDGRGGSYEQYF. CDR3 coding DNA: TGTGCCAGCAGTATTGATGGGAGGGGGGGGTCCTACGAGCAGTACTTC.

As to this clonotype: Since no conserved phenylalanine or tryptophan closes the CDR3, a read error is the likely cause. The limits of the CDR3 on the DNA are not certain, so only TCRdb's listed CDR3 is given. The gene calls are TRBV10-3 and TRBJ2-1; the tabulated D call, TRBD1, remains unverified against the DNA. Germline V gene sequence: CDR1 ENHRY, CDR2 SYGVKD. The CDR3 comprises 16 residues, both ends counted. The CDR3 sequence is CAISDPGTGSYNEELL.

With respect to this clonotype: Sequence at one end of the junction differs from germline and may be a read error. The chain carries TRBV29-1 and TRBJ2-2; D is possibly TRBD1 or TRBD2 (5 bases each). The CDR3 sequence is 11 residues long. CDR1 is SQVTM and CDR2 is ANQGSEA in the germline V gene. CDR3 sequence reads: CNVGDPGELFF. The CDR3, as DNA: TGTAACGTGGGGGATCCCGGGGAGCTGTTTTTT.

Points on this clonotype: Given the absence of the conserved phenylalanine or tryptophan at the CDR3 end, a read error is likely. Because the CDR3's place on the DNA is in doubt, the DNA is left out and the CDR3 is given as listed by TCRdb. The chain employs TRBV4-2 and TRBJ2-7; the D call in the table, TRBD1, was not verified against the DNA. The CDR3 is 16 amino acids long, termini counted. Germline V gives CDR1 LGHNA, CDR2 YNFKEQ. This CDR3 is CASSQDWSQGAYEQYY.

The rearrangement links TRBV7-8 to TRBJ1-2; D is uncertain. This CDR3 contains 14 residues. The V gene's germline CDR1 is SGHVS and CDR2 FQNEAQ. Trimming pared 9 bases from V and 4 bases from J, leaving 18 bases between. The CDR3: CARALASVGYGYTF. The CDR3 coding sequence is TGTGCCAGAGCCTTAGCGTCGGTGGGCTATGGCTACACCTTC.

Regarding this clonotype: This is likely a read error, given that the CDR3 carries no conserved phenylalanine or tryptophan at its end. This chain's CDR3 is CTISESGTSGYNEQFL. CDR3 nucleotide sequence: TGTACCATCAGTGAGTCGGGGACTAGCGGCTACAATGAGCAGTTCTTA. The chain carries TRBV10-3 and TRBJ2-1; 11 bases fit TRBD2. Germline CDR1 ENHRY, CDR2 SYGVKD. The CDR3 runs 16 residues.

In regard to this clonotype: A much larger clone differs by one base, so this may be a read error. CDR3 DNA sequence: TGCGCCAGCAGCTTGGACAGGGGGAAGGCTGAAAACACCATATATTTT. Translated: CASSLDRGKAENTIYF. The chain carries TRBV5-1 and TRBJ1-3; 8 nucleotides match TRBD1. The V and J ends lost 0 bases and 6 bases, in that order; junction bases with no gene match: 8. The CDR3 runs to 16 residues. Germline V CDR1 and CDR2: SGHRS, YFSETQ.

Remarks on this clonotype: One end of the junction does not line up with germline, which may come from a read error. The chain combines TRBV20-1 with TRBJ2-3; tentative D call: TRBD1 (6 bases). In germline, CDR1 is DFQATT, CDR2 SNEGSKA (reference sequence). This CDR3 comprises 15 residues. CDR3 nucleotides: TGCAGTACCCAGAAAAGGTTGGGAGAGACAGGTACGCAGTATTTT. This translates into CSTQKRLGETGTQYF.

This sequence joins TRBV7-3 and TRBJ2-5; D not resolved. The germline gives CDR1 SGHTA, CDR2 FQGTGA. V shed 5 bases and J shed 4 bases, with 11 bases lying between them. The CDR3 is made up of 13 amino acids. The CDR3 DNA follows: TGTGCCAGCAGCACGGAGATGGGAGAGACCCAGTACTTC. Amino acid sequence: CASSTEMGETQYF.

This clonotype was picked up a small number of times. The genes are TRBV14 and TRBJ2-5; D not certain. CDR3 length: 14 residues. The V and J ends lost 2 bases and 2 bases respectively, with 9 bases between them. In germline, CDR1 is SGHDN, CDR2 FVKESK. The CDR3 DNA follows: TGTGCCAGCAGCCAATCCGACCGACAAGAGACCCAGTACTTC. Its protein product is CASSQSDRQETQYF. Full variable domain (rest looked up from reference TRBV14 and TRBJ2-5): EAGVTQFPSHSVIEKGQTVTLRCDPISGHDNLYWYRRVMGKEIKFLLHFVKESKQDESGMPNNRFLAERTGGTYSTLKVQPAELEDSGVYFCASSQSDRQETQYFGPGTRLLVL.

The rearrangement uses TRBV6-1 and TRBJ2-3; D assignment may be TRBD1 or TRBD2 (7 bases each). Trimming took off 7 bases at V and 5 bases at J, with 16 bases between the two ends. Germline values: CDR1 MNHNS, CDR2 SASEGT. This CDR3 has 14 amino acids. The CDR3 DNA reads TGTGCCAGCAAGACTAGCAGGGGGATAGATACGCAGTATTTT. Translated: CASKTSRGIDTQYF.

As for this clonotype: An end of the junction differs from the germline gene, which may be a read error. The chain recombines TRBV11-2 with TRBJ1-5; no reliable D call. This CDR3 comprises 15 residues. Germline values: CDR1 SGHAT, CDR2 FQNNGV. CDR3 loop: CANSSDGLSDQPQHF. CDR3 nucleotides: TGTGCCAACAGCTCTGATGGATTGAGCGATCAGCCCCAGCATTTT.

V is TRBV6-5 and J is TRBJ1-1; TRBD1 agrees at 8 bases. The CDR3 totals 14 residues. CDR1 MNHEY and CDR2 SVGAGI come from the germline V gene. J lost 4 bases, V lost 10 bases, and 11 bases had no gene match. CDR3 amino acids: CANTAQGVVTEAFF. CDR3 DNA sequence: TGTGCCAACACCGCACAGGGGGTTGTCACTGAAGCTTTCTTT.

With respect to this clonotype: One end of the junction fails to match germline, which may point to a read error. The J gene is TRBJ2-1, the V gene TRBV6-5; 8 positions agree with TRBD2. CDR1 is MNHEY, CDR2 SVGAGI, per germline. The CDR3 sequence is 15 residues long. CDR3 sequence: CASSYTGLGDGEQFF. Here the CDR3 DNA reads TGTGCCAGTAGTTATACGGGACTAGGGGACGGTGAGCAGTTCTTC.

Remarks on this clonotype: Possible read error: a much larger clone is one base away. V is TRBV7-9 and J is TRBJ1-1, with 9 positions matching TRBD1. The CDR3 totals 14 residues. Germline CDR1 is SEHNR and CDR2 is FQNEAQ (reference sequence). CDR3 DNA: TGTGCCAGCTGCTTGGGGGACAGGGACACTGAAGCTTTCTTT. Protein: CASCLGDRDTEAFF.

Comments on this clonotype: Relative to the germline gene, one junction end is altered; a read error may explain this. The chain uses TRBV6-5 and TRBJ1-5; D gene ambiguous. The CDR3 length is 14 residues. Germline CDR1 reads MNHEY; CDR2 reads SVGAGI. The CDR3 DNA reads TGTGCCACCAGTTACAAGTGGGGCAATCAGCCCCAGCATTTT. Residues: CATSYKWGNQPQHF.

With respect to this clonotype: The junction does not match germline at one end; this may be a read error. The V gene is TRBV6-5, the J gene TRBJ2-1, with 10 bases matching TRBD2. The germline V gene has CDR1 MNHEY and CDR2 SVGAGI. This CDR3 is 14 amino acids long. The CDR3 spells CACSYEREGHEQFF. The CDR3 DNA is TGTGCCTGCAGTTATGAGCGGGAGGGCCATGAGCAGTTCTTC.

In this sample, this clonotype turned up many times. This chain connects TRBV29-1 to TRBJ2-3; 14 bases agree with TRBD2. Germline trimming cut 3 bases from V and 5 bases from J; bases unmatched to any gene: 10. The CDR3 is 17 amino acids. CDR1 is SQVTM, CDR2 ANQGSEA, per germline. CDR3 bases: TGCAGCGTTGAGACGACTAGCGGGAGGGGCCGAGGAGATACGCAGTATTTT. This sequence encodes CSVETTSGRGRGDTQYF.

The chain couples TRBV12-3 or TRBV12-4 to TRBJ2-2; D is possibly TRBD1 (5 bases). The CDR3 is made up of 14 amino acids. The CDR3 DNA sequence: TGTGTCGGCAAAAGAGACAGAAACACCGGGGAGCTGTTTTTT. This sequence encodes CVGKRDRNTGELFF.

The V and J genes are TRBV29-1 and TRBJ2-5; no firm D call. Germline assignment: CDR1 SQVTM and CDR2 ANQGSEA. With 7 bases removed from V and 5 bases from J, the gap between germline ends came to 14 bases. This CDR3 has 12 amino acids. The CDR3 loop reads CSGVRIGETQYF. In DNA form, the CDR3 reads TGCAGCGGGGTTAGAATTGGGGAGACCCAGTACTTC.